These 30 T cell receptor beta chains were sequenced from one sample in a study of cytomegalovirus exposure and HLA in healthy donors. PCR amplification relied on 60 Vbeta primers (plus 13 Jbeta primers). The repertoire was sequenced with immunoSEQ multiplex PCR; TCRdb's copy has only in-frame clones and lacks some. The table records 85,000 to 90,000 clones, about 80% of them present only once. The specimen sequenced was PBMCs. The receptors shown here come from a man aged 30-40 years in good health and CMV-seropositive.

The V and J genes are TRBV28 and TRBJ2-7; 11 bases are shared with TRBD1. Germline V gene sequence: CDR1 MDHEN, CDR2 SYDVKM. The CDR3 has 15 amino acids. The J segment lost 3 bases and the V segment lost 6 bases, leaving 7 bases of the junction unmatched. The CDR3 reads CASRTPGTGGYEQYF. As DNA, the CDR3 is TGTGCCAGCAGAACCCCGGGGACAGGGGGCTACGAGCAGTACTTC.

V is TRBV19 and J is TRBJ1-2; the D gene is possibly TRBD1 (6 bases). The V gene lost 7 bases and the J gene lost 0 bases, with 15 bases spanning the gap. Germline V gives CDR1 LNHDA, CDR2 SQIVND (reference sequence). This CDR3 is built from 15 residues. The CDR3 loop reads CASTFTGRANYGYTF. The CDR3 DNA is TGTGCCAGTACCTTCACAGGGAGGGCTAACTATGGCTACACCTTC.

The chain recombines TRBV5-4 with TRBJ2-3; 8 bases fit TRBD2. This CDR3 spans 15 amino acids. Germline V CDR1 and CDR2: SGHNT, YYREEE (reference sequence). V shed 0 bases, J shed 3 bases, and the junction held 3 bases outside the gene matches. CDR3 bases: TGTGCCAGCAGCTTGGACGGGGGGGTAACAGATACGCAGTATTTT. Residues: CASSLDGGVTDTQYF.

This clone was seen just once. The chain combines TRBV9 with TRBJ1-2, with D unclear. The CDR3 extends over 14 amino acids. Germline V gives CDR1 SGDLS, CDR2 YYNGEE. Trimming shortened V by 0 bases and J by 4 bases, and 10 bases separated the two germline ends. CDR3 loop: CASSVVGSRYGYTF. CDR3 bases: TGTGCCAGCAGCGTAGTCGGGTCTCGCTATGGCTACACCTTC.

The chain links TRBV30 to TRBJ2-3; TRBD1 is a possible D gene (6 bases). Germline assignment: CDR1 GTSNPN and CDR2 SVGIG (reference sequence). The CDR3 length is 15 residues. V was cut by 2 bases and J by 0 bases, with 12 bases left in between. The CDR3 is CAWSSGQSSTDTQYF. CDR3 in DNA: TGTGCCTGGAGTAGCGGACAGAGTAGCACAGATACGCAGTATTTT.

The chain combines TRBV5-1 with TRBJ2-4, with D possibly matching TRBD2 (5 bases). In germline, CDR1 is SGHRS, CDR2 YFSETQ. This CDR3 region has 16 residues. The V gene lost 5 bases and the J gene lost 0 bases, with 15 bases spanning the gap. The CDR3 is CASSFAGGLAKNIQYF. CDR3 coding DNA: TGCGCCAGCAGTTTCGCCGGTGGACTAGCCAAAAACATTCAGTACTTC. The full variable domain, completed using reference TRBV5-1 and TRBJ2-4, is KAGVTQTPRYLIKTRGQQVTLSCSPISGHRSVSWYQQTPGQGLQFLFEYFSETQRNKGNFPGRFSGRQFSNSRSEMNVSTLELGDSALYLCASSFAGGLAKNIQYFGAGTRLSVL.

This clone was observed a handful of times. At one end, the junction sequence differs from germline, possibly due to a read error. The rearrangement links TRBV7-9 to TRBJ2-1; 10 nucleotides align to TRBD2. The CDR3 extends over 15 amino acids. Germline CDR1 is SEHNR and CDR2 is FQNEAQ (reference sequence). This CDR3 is CSSSLAAGGYNEQFF. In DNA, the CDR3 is TGTTCCAGCAGCTTAGCAGCGGGGGGGTACAATGAGCAGTTCTTC.

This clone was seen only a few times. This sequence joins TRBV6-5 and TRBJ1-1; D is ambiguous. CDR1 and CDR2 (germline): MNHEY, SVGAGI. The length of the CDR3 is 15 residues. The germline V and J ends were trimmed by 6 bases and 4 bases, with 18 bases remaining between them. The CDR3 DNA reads TGTGCCAGCAGACATCAGGAGGGCGGGAGCACTGAAGCTTTCTTT. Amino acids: CASRHQEGGSTEAFF.

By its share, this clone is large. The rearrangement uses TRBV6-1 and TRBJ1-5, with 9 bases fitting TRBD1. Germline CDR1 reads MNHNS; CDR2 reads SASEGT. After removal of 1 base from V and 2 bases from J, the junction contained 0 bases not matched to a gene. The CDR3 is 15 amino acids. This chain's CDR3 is CASSEGTGGNQPQHF. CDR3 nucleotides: TGTGCCAGCAGTGAAGGGACAGGGGGCAATCAGCCCCAGCATTTT.

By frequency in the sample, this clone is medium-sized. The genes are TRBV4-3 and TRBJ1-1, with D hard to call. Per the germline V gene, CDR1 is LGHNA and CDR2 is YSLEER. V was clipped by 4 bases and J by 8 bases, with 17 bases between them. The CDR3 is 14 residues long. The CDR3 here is CASSPMPRGEEAFF. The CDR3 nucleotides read TGCGCCAGCAGCCCGATGCCCCGGGGTGAAGAAGCTTTCTTT.

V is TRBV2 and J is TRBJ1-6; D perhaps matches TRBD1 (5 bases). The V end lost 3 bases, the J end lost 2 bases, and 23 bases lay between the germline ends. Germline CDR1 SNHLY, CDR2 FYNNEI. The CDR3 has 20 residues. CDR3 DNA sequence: TGTGCCAGCAGTGATCGGTGGGGCAGGGTGGCGAACGCCTATAATTCACCCCTCCACTTT. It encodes CASSDRWGRVANAYNSPLHF.

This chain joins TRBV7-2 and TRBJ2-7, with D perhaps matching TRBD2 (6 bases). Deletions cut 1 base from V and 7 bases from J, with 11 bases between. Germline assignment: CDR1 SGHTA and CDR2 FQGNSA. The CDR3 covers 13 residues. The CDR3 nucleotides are TGTGCCAGCAGCTTAGAACGGGGGTGGGAGCAGTACTTC. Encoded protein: CASSLERGWEQYF.

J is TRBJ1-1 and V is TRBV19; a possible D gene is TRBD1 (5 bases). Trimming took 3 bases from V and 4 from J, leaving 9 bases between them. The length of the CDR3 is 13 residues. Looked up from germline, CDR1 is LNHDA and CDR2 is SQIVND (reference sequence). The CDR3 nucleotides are TGTGCCAGTAGTATTCAGGGATTCACTGAAGCTTTCTTT. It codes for CASSIQGFTEAFF.

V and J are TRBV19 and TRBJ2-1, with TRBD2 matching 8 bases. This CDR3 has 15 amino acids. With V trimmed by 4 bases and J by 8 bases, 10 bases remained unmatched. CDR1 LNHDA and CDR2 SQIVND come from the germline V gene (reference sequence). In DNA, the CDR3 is TGTGCCAGTAGTAACCCCAGCGGGGGTAGTGATGAGCAGTTCTTC. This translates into CASSNPSGGSDEQFF.

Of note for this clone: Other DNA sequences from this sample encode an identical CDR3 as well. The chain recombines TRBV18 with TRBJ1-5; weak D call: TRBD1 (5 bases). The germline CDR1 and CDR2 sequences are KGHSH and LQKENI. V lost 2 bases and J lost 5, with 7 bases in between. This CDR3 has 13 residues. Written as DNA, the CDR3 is TGTGCCAGCTCACCAGGCAGGGATCAGCCCCAGCATTTT. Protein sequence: CASSPGRDQPQHF.

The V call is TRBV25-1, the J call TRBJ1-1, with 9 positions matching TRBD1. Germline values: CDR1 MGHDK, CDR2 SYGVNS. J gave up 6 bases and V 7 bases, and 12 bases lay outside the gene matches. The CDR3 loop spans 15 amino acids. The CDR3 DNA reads TGTGCCAGCACCAAGCCGGGACAGGGTAAGGCTGAAGCTTTCTTT. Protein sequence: CASTKPGQGKAEAFF.

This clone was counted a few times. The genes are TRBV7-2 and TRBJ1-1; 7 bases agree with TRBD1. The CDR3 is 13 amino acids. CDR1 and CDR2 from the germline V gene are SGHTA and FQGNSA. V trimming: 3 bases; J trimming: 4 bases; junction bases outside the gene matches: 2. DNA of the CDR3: TGTGCCAGCAGCTTCCAGGGGGGCACTGAAGCTTTCTTT. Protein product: CASSFQGGTEAFF.

CDR3 amino acids: CASSPTAGGAKNIQYF. The CDR3 DNA follows: TGTGCCAGCAGCCCTACGGCCGGAGGCGCCAAAAACATTCAGTACTTC. V is TRBV7-8 and J is TRBJ2-4; the D gene is possibly TRBD2 (5 bases). V was trimmed by 5 bases and J by 1 base, leaving 15 bases between them. Germline V gene data show CDR1 as SGHVS and CDR2 as FQNEAQ. The CDR3 extends over 16 amino acids.

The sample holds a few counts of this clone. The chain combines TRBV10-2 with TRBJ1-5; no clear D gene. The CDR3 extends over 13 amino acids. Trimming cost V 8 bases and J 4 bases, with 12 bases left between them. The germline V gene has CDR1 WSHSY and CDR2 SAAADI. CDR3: CASRGQENQPQHF. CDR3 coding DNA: TGCGCCAGCCGAGGGCAGGAAAATCAGCCCCAGCATTTT.

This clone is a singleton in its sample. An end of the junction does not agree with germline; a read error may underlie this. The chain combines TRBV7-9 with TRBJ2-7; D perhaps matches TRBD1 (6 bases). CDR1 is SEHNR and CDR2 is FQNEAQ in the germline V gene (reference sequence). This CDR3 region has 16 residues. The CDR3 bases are TGTTCCAGCAGCTTAAGTACAGGGTTAAAGAGATACGAGCAGTACTTC. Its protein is CSSSLSTGLKRYEQYF.

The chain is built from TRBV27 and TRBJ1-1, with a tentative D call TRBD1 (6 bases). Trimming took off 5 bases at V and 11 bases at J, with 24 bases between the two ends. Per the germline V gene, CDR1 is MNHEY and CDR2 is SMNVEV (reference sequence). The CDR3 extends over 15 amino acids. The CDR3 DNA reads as TGTGCCAGCAGTGACCTCCTCGACAGGTCCGTTGGGGCTTTCTTT. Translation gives CASSDLLDRSVGAFF.

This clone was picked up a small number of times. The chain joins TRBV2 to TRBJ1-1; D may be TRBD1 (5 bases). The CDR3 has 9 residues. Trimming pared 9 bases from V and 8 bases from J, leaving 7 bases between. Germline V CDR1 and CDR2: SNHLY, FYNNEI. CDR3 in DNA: TGTGCCAGTGACAGAGAAGCTTTCTTT. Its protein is CASDREAFF.

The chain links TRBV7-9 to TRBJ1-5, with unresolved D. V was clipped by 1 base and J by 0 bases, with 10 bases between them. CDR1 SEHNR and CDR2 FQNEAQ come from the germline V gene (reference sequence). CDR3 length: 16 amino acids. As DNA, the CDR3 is TGTGCCAGCAGCTTAGATGTGGCCTTTAGCAATCAGCCCCAGCATTTT. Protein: CASSLDVAFSNQPQHF.

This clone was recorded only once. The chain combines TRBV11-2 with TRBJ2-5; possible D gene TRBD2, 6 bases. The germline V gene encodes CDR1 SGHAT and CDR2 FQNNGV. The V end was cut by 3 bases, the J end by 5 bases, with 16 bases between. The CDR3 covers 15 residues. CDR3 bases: TGTGCCAGCAGCTTTTTTTTAGGAGGGGCCGAGACCCAGTACTTC. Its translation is CASSFFLGGAETQYF.

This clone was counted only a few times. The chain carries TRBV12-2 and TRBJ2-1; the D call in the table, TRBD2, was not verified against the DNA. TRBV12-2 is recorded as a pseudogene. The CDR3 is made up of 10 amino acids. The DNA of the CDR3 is TGTGCTAGAGCGGGGCATGAGCAGTTCTTC. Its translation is CARAGHEQFF.

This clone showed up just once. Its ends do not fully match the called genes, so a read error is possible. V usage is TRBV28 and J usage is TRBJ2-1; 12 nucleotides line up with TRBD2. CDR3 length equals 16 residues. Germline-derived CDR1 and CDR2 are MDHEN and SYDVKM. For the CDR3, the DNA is TGTGCCAGCAGCTTATGGCTAGCGGGGGGGAAAGGGGAGCAGTTCTTC. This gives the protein CASSLWLAGGKGEQFF.

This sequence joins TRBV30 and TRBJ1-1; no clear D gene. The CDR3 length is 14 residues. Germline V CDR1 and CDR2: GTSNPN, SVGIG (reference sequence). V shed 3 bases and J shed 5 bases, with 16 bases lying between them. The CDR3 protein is CAWSGDTVSTEAFF. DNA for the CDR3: TGTGCCTGGAGCGGCGACACGGTATCAACTGAAGCTTTCTTT.

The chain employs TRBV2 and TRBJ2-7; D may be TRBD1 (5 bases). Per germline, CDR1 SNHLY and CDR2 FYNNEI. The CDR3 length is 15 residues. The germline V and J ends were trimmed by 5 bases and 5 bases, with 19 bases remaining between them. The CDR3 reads CASSRVRVLLDEQYF. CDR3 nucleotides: TGTGCCAGCAGTCGAGTCAGGGTTTTATTGGACGAGCAGTACTTC.

The CDR3 loop is CASSYSQGDQPQHF. The DNA of the CDR3 is TGTGCCAGCAGTTACTCGCAGGGGGATCAGCCCCAGCATTTT. The J gene is TRBJ1-5, the V gene TRBV6-6, with 7 bases aligning to TRBD1. Germline CDR1 and CDR2: MNHNY and SVGAGI (reference sequence). Trimming took 0 bases from V and 5 from J; bases not matched to a gene: 1. This CDR3 has 14 amino acids.

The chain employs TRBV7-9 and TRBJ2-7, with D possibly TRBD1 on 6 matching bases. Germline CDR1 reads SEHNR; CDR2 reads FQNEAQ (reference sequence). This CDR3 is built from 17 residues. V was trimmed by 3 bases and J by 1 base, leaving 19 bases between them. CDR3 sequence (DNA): TGTGCCAGCAGCTTCCCCGGGACAACTAAGGGGTCCTACGAGCAGTACTTC. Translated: CASSFPGTTKGSYEQYF.